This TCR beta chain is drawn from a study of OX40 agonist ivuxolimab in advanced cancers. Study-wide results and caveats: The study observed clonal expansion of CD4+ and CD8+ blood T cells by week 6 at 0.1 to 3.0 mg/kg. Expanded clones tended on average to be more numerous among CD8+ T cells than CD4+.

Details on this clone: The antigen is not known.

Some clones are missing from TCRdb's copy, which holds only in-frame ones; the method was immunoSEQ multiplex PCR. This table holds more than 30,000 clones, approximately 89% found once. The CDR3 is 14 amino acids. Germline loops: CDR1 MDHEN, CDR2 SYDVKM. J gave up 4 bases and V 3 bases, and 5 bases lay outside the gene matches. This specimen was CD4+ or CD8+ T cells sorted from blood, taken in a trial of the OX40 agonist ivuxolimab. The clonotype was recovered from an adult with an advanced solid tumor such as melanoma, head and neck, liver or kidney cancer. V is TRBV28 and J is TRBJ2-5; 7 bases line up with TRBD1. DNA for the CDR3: TGTGCCAGCAGTTTTGGACAGGCGAGAGAGACCCAGTACTTC. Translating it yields CASSFGQARETQYF.